This T cell receptor (beta chain) was obtained from a study of blood T cell repertoires in COVID-19. Study-wide background: PBMCs, B-cell-depleted T cells, or T cells provided the cDNA or gDNA that made up the material.

In the authors' workflow: For nucleated cells, counts were estimated from reference gene primer amplification. Produced via immunoSEQ multiplex PCR; TCRdb's table is partial and in-frame only. The D gene and trimming were derived from the DNA, and the V and J assignments and clone size from that table. The sample lists around 60,000 clones, 60% to 85% occurring once. Trimming removed 5 bases from V and 2 bases from J, with 12 bases in between. Germline CDR1 and CDR2: SGHAT and FQNNGV. The CDR3 loop spans 15 amino acids. The clonotype originates from a human donor in a cohort sampled during active COVID-19. The rearrangement joins TRBV11-2 to TRBJ2-2; D perhaps matches TRBD1 (5 bases). Source material: peripheral blood. CDR3 DNA: TGTGCCAGCAGCCGACAGAACGATAACACCGGGGAGCTGTTTTTT. Its protein is CASSRQNDNTGELFF. Variable domain in full (rest from reference TRBV11-2 and TRBJ2-2): EAGVAQSPRYKIIEKRQSVAFWCNPISGHATLYWYQQILGQGPKLLIQFQNNGVVDDSQLPKDRFSAERLKGVDSTLKIQPAKLEDSAVYLCASSRQNDNTGELFFGEGSRLTVL.